The 24 T cell receptor beta chains below all came from one sample that was sequenced in a study of identical twins. MiXCR, applied by TCRdb to the 5' RACE reads, yields one record per CDR3 protein. The sample has some 1,600,000 distinct CDR3 sequences; 25% to 35% are singletons. Sequenced input: cord blood. Every receptor here comes from a newborn girl in good health.

V and J are TRBV25-1 and TRBJ2-6, with D possibly TRBD1 on 6 matching bases. Between the trimmed V and J ends, which lost 4 bases and 0 bases, there was a span of 13 bases. The CDR3 has 17 amino acids. Per the germline V gene, CDR1 is MGHDK and CDR2 is SYGVNS. CDR3 coding DNA: TGTGCCAGCAGTGCAAACACAGGGACCTCTGGGGCCAACGTCCTGACTTTC. Translated, it gives CASSANTGTSGANVLTF.

The gene calls are TRBV28 and TRBJ2-5, with TRBD2 matching over 13 bases. V shed 5 bases, J shed 5 bases, and the junction held 14 bases outside the gene matches. The CDR3 is 18 residues long. Germline V gives CDR1 MDHEN, CDR2 SYDVKM. The CDR3 loop is CASSPIGLGLAGLETQYF. DNA for the CDR3: TGTGCCAGCAGTCCTATCGGATTGGGACTAGCGGGGCTCGAGACCCAGTACTTC.

V is TRBV6-5 and J is TRBJ2-3, with 13 bases matching TRBD2. The CDR3 is 15 amino acids. Germline CDR1 is MNHEY and CDR2 is SVGAGI. Trimming took 7 bases from V and 7 from J; bases not matched to a gene: 8. CDR3 loop: CASNKGTSGTYTQYF. CDR3 DNA: TGTGCCAGCAACAAAGGGACTAGCGGGACATATACGCAGTATTTT.

The chain has TRBV30 and TRBJ1-5; TRBD1 is a possible D gene (5 bases). The germline V gene encodes CDR1 GTSNPN and CDR2 SVGIG (reference sequence). This CDR3 comprises 15 residues. V was trimmed by 0 bases and J by 3 bases, leaving 12 bases between them. This CDR3 reads CAWSVGWGFNQPQHF. The DNA of the CDR3 is TGTGCCTGGAGTGTAGGGTGGGGGTTCAATCAGCCCCAGCATTTT.

This chain uses TRBV10-3 with TRBJ2-7; 11 nucleotides match TRBD2. Germline V CDR1 and CDR2: ENHRY, SYGVKD. This CDR3 comprises 12 residues. Germline trimming cut 6 bases from V and 6 bases from J; bases unmatched to any gene: 1. The DNA for the CDR3 is TGTGCCATCAGGGGGACTAGCGGCGAGCAGTACTTC. Translated, it gives CAIRGTSGEQYF.

This sequence joins TRBV9 and TRBJ1-3; D might be TRBD1 (6 bases). CDR1 and CDR2 (germline): SGDLS, YYNGEE. With 2 bases removed from V and 4 bases from J, the gap between germline ends came to 13 bases. This CDR3 region has 15 residues. CDR3 residues: CASSVAGASGNTIYF. DNA for the CDR3: TGTGCCAGCAGCGTCGCAGGGGCCTCCGGAAACACCATATATTTT.

This clonotype has just a few counts. The junction shows a germline mismatch at one end, possibly a read error. V usage is TRBV2 and J usage is TRBJ1-5, with unresolved D. This CDR3 contains 14 residues. Germline values: CDR1 SNHLY, CDR2 FYNNEI. The CDR3 region has the DNA TGTGCCAGCATGGGAAGTTATAGCAATCACCCCCAGCATTTT. It yields the protein CASMGSYSNHPQHF. The whole variable domain, remainder taken from reference TRBV2 and TRBJ1-5, is EPEVTQTPSHQVTQMGQEVILRCVPISNHLYFYWYRQILGQKVEFLVSFYNNEISEKSEIFDDQFSVERPDGSNFTLKIRSTKLEDSAMYFCASMGSYSNHPQHFGDGTRLSIL.

V gene TRBV7-8 combines with J gene TRBJ1-1; 7 nucleotides match TRBD1. From germline, CDR1 is SGHVS and CDR2 FQNEAQ. The CDR3 extends over 15 amino acids. The J segment lost 1 base and the V segment lost 6 bases, leaving 8 bases of the junction unmatched. CDR3 coding DNA: TGTGCCAGCAGTTTTATGGGACAGTCGAACACTGAAGCTTTCTTT. Translated, it gives CASSFMGQSNTEAFF.

On this clonotype: A read error may produce the germline difference seen at one junction end. The genes are TRBV3-1 and TRBJ1-2; 8 nucleotides match TRBD1. The CDR3 contains 15 residues. CDR1 is LGHDT and CDR2 is YNNKEL in the germline V gene (reference sequence). CDR3 sequence (DNA): TGTGCCAGCGGCCAAGGCGGGACAGGCGACTATGGCTACACCTTC. Encoded protein: CASGQGGTGDYGYTF.

The rearrangement uses TRBV9 and TRBJ2-4; D is uncertain. The DNA matches TRBJ2-5 better at its end, which makes the J call doubtful. This CDR3 contains 14 residues. Germline CDR1 and CDR2: SGDLS and YYNGEE. CDR3 sequence: CASSVAGTGGTQYF. Written as DNA, the CDR3 is TGTGCCAGCAGCGTAGCCGGTACGGGTGGGACCCAGTACTTC.

This clonotype showed up many times. The chain joins TRBV2 to TRBJ1-2; maybe TRBD1 (5 bases). V was pared by 2 bases and J by 3 bases, with 10 bases between. Germline V lookup: CDR1 SNHLY, CDR2 FYNNEI. This CDR3 contains 14 residues. The chain's CDR3 is CASSEQGSDYGYTF. Written as DNA, the CDR3 is TGTGCCAGCAGTGAACAGGGATCCGACTATGGCTACACCTTC.

J is TRBJ2-7 and V is TRBV5-1; 9 bases match TRBD2. The end of the DNA is better explained by TRBJ2-4, so the J call may be wrong. CDR3 size: 17 residues. Germline V gene lookup returns CDR1 SGHRS and CDR2 YFSETQ. The CDR3 is CASSLRGGGPRLDIQYF. DNA of the CDR3: TGCGCCAGCAGCCTGCGCGGGGGGGGTCCTCGTCTGGACATTCAGTACTTC.

This sequence joins TRBV2 and TRBJ2-7; 9 bases align to TRBD2. The CDR3 spans 16 residues. Germline V gives CDR1 SNHLY, CDR2 FYNNEI. V lost 6 bases and J lost 1; bases outside the gene matches: 10. The CDR3 loop is CASRPRGRGGSYEQYF. Written as DNA, the CDR3 is TGTGCCAGCAGGCCCAGAGGGCGGGGGGGTTCCTACGAGCAGTACTTC.

The rearrangement uses TRBV7-8 and TRBJ2-4, with 12 bases matching TRBD2. V trimming: 2 bases; J trimming: 0 bases; junction bases outside the gene matches: 17. Germline V gene data show CDR1 as SGHVS and CDR2 as FQNEAQ. The CDR3 totals 22 residues. CDR3 nucleotide sequence: TGTGCCAGCAGCTTAACCCGGGACGGCCGACTAGCGGGGGCAATAGCCAAAAACATTCAGTACTTC. It codes for CASSLTRDGRLAGAIAKNIQYF.

The chain uses TRBV20-1 and TRBJ2-1; 8 bases agree with TRBD2. This CDR3 has 16 amino acids. Unmatched junction bases numbered 13, after V lost 2 bases and J lost 7 bases. Germline V lookup: CDR1 DFQATT, CDR2 SNEGSKA (reference sequence). CDR3 amino acids: CSARPWVAGKGNEQFF. DNA of the CDR3: TGCAGTGCTAGACCTTGGGTAGCGGGAAAAGGGAATGAGCAGTTCTTC.

This clonotype has just a few counts. The genes are TRBV29-1 and TRBJ2-5; D possibly corresponds to TRBD1 (6 bases). The CDR3 is 14 amino acids. Germline CDR1 and CDR2: SQVTM and ANQGSEA. Between the trimmed V and J ends, which lost 5 bases and 4 bases, there was a span of 17 bases. The DNA of the CDR3 is TGCAGCGTTTTGGGCCAGGGGCTAGGAGAGACCCAGTACTTC. Protein product: CSVLGQGLGETQYF.

This CDR3 is CAIRRQGDNEQFF. CDR3 in DNA: TGTGCCATCAGACGACAGGGGGACAATGAGCAGTTCTTC. The chain has TRBV10-3 and TRBJ2-1, with 9 bases lining up with TRBD1. In germline, CDR1 is ENHRY, CDR2 SYGVKD. CDR3 size: 13 residues. Trimming at V came to 6 bases and at J to 5 bases, leaving 2 bases not matched to a gene.

The chain joins TRBV15 to TRBJ1-4; D perhaps matches TRBD1 (5 bases). Germline V gene lookup returns CDR1 LNHNV and CDR2 YYDKDF (reference sequence). V was shortened by 5 bases and J by 5 bases, with 15 bases between the two germline ends. This CDR3 is 15 amino acids long. CDR3 nucleotides: TGTGCCACCAGCCACCAGGGAATAGGGAATGAAAAACTGTTTTTT. This sequence encodes CATSHQGIGNEKLFF.

Concerning this clonotype: A much larger clone is a single base away; this may be a read error. The chain couples TRBV6-2 or TRBV6-3 to TRBJ2-1; no clear D. This CDR3 is 14 amino acids long. V was pared by 5 bases and J by 10 bases, with 18 bases between. From germline, CDR1 is MNHEY and CDR2 SVGEGT. CDR3 loop: CASSPHDTTYEQFF. Written as DNA, the CDR3 is TGTGCCAGCAGTCCACACGACACGACCTACGAGCAGTTCTTC.

This clonotype turned up a few times. The rearrangement uses TRBV29-1 and TRBJ2-3; 9 positions agree with TRBD1. Trimming took 1 base from V and 4 from J; bases not matched to a gene: 3. The CDR3 extends over 14 amino acids. Germline V lookup: CDR1 SQVTM, CDR2 ANQGSEA. CDR3 nucleotide sequence: TGCAGCGTTGAAGCTCGGACAGGGGCAGATACGCAGTATTTT. It codes for CSVEARTGADTQYF.

V is TRBV28 and J is TRBJ1-4, with 7 bases fitting TRBD1. Losses at the gene ends were 6 bases for V and 5 bases for J; bases not matched to a gene: 9. Germline CDR1 and CDR2: MDHEN and SYDVKM. The CDR3 covers 15 residues. CDR3 nucleotides: TGTGCCAGCAGCTGGACAGGAGAGGCGAATGAAAAACTGTTTTTT. It yields the protein CASSWTGEANEKLFF.

The V and J genes are TRBV4-1 and TRBJ2-5; the D call may be TRBD1 or TRBD2 (6 bases each). This CDR3 is built from 17 residues. Trimming stripped 1 base from V and 11 bases from J, with 26 bases between. Germline loops: CDR1 MGHRA, CDR2 YSYEKL. The CDR3 DNA is TGCGCCAGCAGCCAAGCCCGAGGGCGGGACAACAACAATGAGCAGTACTTC. Its translation is CASSQARGRDNNNEQYF.

This clonotype came up a few times. The chain combines TRBV12-3 or TRBV12-4 with TRBJ1-4; D gene uncertain. The V end lost 0 bases, the J end lost 6 bases, and 11 bases lay between the germline ends. CDR3 size: 15 residues. CDR3 DNA sequence: TGTGCCAGCAGTTTAGCAAGCCTGAGGGATGAAAAACTGTTTTTT. Its protein is CASSLASLRDEKLFF.

This chain connects TRBV11-2 to TRBJ1-4, with a weak D call TRBD1 (6 bases). Trimming took off 4 bases at V and 3 bases at J, with 15 bases between the two ends. CDR1 is SGHAT, CDR2 FQNNGV, per germline. This CDR3 comprises 16 residues. The CDR3 spells CASSSIPGEANEKLFF. CDR3 in DNA: TGTGCCAGCAGCTCTATCCCAGGGGAGGCTAATGAAAAACTGTTTTTT.